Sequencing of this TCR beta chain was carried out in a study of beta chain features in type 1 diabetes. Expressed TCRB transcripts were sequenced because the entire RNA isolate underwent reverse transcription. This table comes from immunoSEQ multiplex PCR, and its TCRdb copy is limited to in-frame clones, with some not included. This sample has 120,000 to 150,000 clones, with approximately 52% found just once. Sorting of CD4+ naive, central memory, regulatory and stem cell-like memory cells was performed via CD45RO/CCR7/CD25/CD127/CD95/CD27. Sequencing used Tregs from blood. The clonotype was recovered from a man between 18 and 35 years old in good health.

The CDR3 DNA is TGTGCCAGCAGCTTCTATAGCAATCAGCCCCAGCATTTT. This codes for CASSFYSNQPQHF. The chain joins TRBV7-2 to TRBJ1-5; D gene ambiguous. This CDR3 spans 13 amino acids. V shed 3 bases and J shed 0 bases, with 3 bases lying between them. From germline, CDR1 is SGHTA and CDR2 FQGNSA.